The 8 T cell receptor beta chains given below trace back to one sample, sequenced in a study of blood T cell repertoires in COVID-19. The assay was immunoSEQ multiplex PCR, and TCRdb's table has in-frame clones only and misses some. This table holds about 200,000 clones, more than 80% found once. Sequencing used PBMCs or T cells enriched from blood (not recorded which). These receptors all stem from a woman aged 18-29 years who had recovered from COVID-19.

The CDR3 DNA is TGTGCCAGCAGCTTAATCCCCGGGGACTCCGGCGAAAAACTGTTTTTT. Protein product: CASSLIPGDSGEKLFF. This rearrangement joins TRBV7-9 to TRBJ1-4, with D possibly being TRBD1 (5 bases). CDR3 length: 16 amino acids. CDR1 is SEHNR, CDR2 FQNEAQ, per germline (reference sequence). V was trimmed by 2 bases and J by 8 bases, leaving 18 bases between them. The full variable domain, its missing parts supplied by reference TRBV7-9 and TRBJ1-4, is DTGVSQNPRHKITKRGQNVTFRCDPISEHNRLYWYRQTLGQGPEFLTYFQNEAQLEKSRLLSDRFSAERPKGSFSTLEIQRTEQGDSAMYLCASSLIPGDSGEKLFFGSGTQLSVL.

This rearrangement joins TRBV30 to TRBJ1-5; weak D call: TRBD1 (5 bases). V dropped 2 bases and J dropped 3 bases, with 11 bases sitting between them. Germline V gene lookup returns CDR1 GTSNPN and CDR2 SVGIG (reference sequence). This CDR3 is 14 amino acids long. In DNA form, the CDR3 reads TGTGCCTGGAGTAGGGACTTCAACAATCAGCCCCAGCATTTT. Its translation: CAWSRDFNNQPQHF.

The rearrangement links TRBV24-1 to TRBJ2-1, with D perhaps TRBD1 (5 bases). Trimming cost V 5 bases and J 7 bases, with 11 bases left between them. Germline loops: CDR1 KGHDR, CDR2 SFDVKD. This CDR3 is 13 amino acids long. As DNA, the CDR3 is TGTGCCACCAGTGCCTATCAGGGTAATGAGCAGTTCTTC. Its translation: CATSAYQGNEQFF.

This chain uses TRBV9 with TRBJ2-2; 10 nucleotides align to TRBD2. CDR3 length: 14 amino acids. CDR1 and CDR2 from the germline V gene are SGDLS and YYNGEE. V lost 4 bases, J lost 7 bases, and 4 bases stayed unmatched. CDR3 coding DNA: TGTGCCAGCAGCCCGAGACTAGCGGGCGGGGAGCTGTTTTTT. This codes for CASSPRLAGGELFF.

This chain joins TRBV28 and TRBJ1-5, with D uncertain. This CDR3 is built from 14 residues. Trimming took 3 bases from V and 7 from J, leaving 13 bases between them. Looked up from germline, CDR1 is MDHEN and CDR2 is SYDVKM. The CDR3: CASSFDHAGQPQHF. The CDR3 DNA follows: TGTGCCAGCAGTTTTGACCACGCGGGGCAGCCCCAGCATTTT. Supplemented by reference TRBV28 and TRBJ1-5, the full variable domain reads DVKVTQSSRYLVKRTGEKVFLECVQDMDHENMFWYRQDPGLGLRLIYFSYDVKMKEKGDIPEGYSVSREKKERFSLILESASTNQTSMYLCASSFDHAGQPQHFGDGTRLSIL.

The chain employs TRBV9 and TRBJ2-5, with D perhaps matching TRBD2 (7 bases). CDR1 SGDLS and CDR2 YYNGEE come from the germline V gene. This CDR3 has 16 amino acids. Trimming cost V 0 bases and J 3 bases, with 15 bases left between them. CDR3: CASSVGYGGLEETQYF. The CDR3 DNA reads as TGTGCCAGCAGCGTAGGGTACGGGGGGCTCGAAGAGACCCAGTACTTC.

The J gene is TRBJ2-1, the V gene TRBV28, with D possibly being TRBD1 (5 bases). The CDR3 loop spans 12 amino acids. The V end was cut by 10 bases, the J end by 5 bases, with 12 bases between. Germline values: CDR1 MDHEN, CDR2 SYDVKM. The CDR3 protein is CATTGMNNEQFF. Written as DNA, the CDR3 is TGTGCCACCACAGGAATGAACAATGAGCAGTTCTTC.

The rearrangement uses TRBV30 and TRBJ1-3; D is undetermined. Germline CDR1 is GTSNPN and CDR2 is SVGIG (reference sequence). The CDR3 extends over 12 amino acids. Trimming took off 3 bases at V and 4 bases at J, with 7 bases between the two ends. CDR3 nucleotides: TGTGCCTGGAGGACAAGCGGAAACACCATATATTTT. Translation gives CAWRTSGNTIYF.